The 32 T cell receptor beta chains below come from one sample, sequenced in a study of blood T cell repertoires in COVID-19. The method was immunoSEQ multiplex PCR; TCRdb's version includes in-frame clones alone and lacks a portion of them. The sample lists 150,000 to 180,000 clones; 91% were seen once. Sequenced input: peripheral blood. These receptors were obtained from a man over 45 with acute or convalescent COVID-19.

J is TRBJ2-5 and V is TRBV28; a possible D gene is TRBD1 (6 bases). The CDR3 runs to 19 residues. Trimming took off 5 bases at V and 1 base at J, with 26 bases between the two ends. Germline V gene sequence: CDR1 MDHEN, CDR2 SYDVKM. CDR3 sequence: CASSPPRGRRTASQETQYF. The CDR3 nucleotides read TGTGCCAGCAGTCCTCCCCGAGGCAGACGGACAGCCAGCCAAGAGACCCAGTACTTC.

The chain is built from TRBV5-6 and TRBJ1-2; TRBD1 aligns across 8 bases. Germline-derived CDR1 and CDR2 are SGHDT and YYEEEE. The V segment lost 0 bases and the J segment 3 bases; nucleotides outside the gene matches: 7. The CDR3 has 16 residues. This CDR3 reads CASSLGFRGLDYGYTF. Written as DNA, the CDR3 is TGTGCCAGCAGCTTGGGTTTCAGGGGGCTCGACTATGGCTACACCTTC.

The chain combines TRBV19 with TRBJ1-5; D is perhaps TRBD1 (6 bases). CDR3 length equals 17 residues. Germline CDR1 reads LNHDA; CDR2 reads SQIVND (reference sequence). Between the trimmed V and J ends, which lost 3 bases and 2 bases, there was a span of 17 bases. The CDR3 DNA reads TGTGCCAGTAGTATTTCGGTCAGGTCAGGGGGCAATCAGCCCCAGCATTTT. It encodes CASSISVRSGGNQPQHF.

This chain links TRBV5-4 with TRBJ2-1; D call uncertain. The germline CDR1 and CDR2 sequences are SGHNT and YYREEE (reference sequence). This CDR3 has 12 residues. Trimming removed 4 bases at V and 5 bases at J, with 7 bases between. CDR3 protein: CASSQDNNEQFF. The CDR3 nucleotides are TGTGCCAGCAGCCAGGATAACAATGAGCAGTTCTTC.

Details on this clone: Mismatch with germline at one junction end may stem from a read error. The chain recombines TRBV7-9 with TRBJ1-2; D remains ambiguous. The CDR3 is made up of 12 amino acids. Per the germline V gene, CDR1 is SEHNR and CDR2 is FQNEAQ (reference sequence). CDR3 sequence reads: CASSPDSYDYTF. The CDR3 DNA reads as TGTGCCAGCAGCCCCGACTCCTATGACTACACCTTC.

The V and J genes are TRBV29-1 and TRBJ1-2, with D perhaps matching TRBD1 (5 bases). V was cut by 6 bases and J by 8 bases, with 10 bases left in between. Per the germline V gene, CDR1 is SQVTM and CDR2 is ANQGSEA. The CDR3 runs 10 residues. CDR3 region: CSVGLEGYTF. In nucleotides, the CDR3 is TGCAGCGTGGGACTGGAGGGCTACACCTTC.

This chain links TRBV4-1 with TRBJ2-5; 7 nucleotides line up with TRBD1. CDR3 length: 15 residues. Germline V gene sequence: CDR1 MGHRA, CDR2 YSYEKL. Trimming removed 5 bases from V and 4 bases from J; junction bases left unmatched: 10. CDR3 in DNA: TGCGCCAGCAGCAACCTCGACAGGGACGGAGAGACCCAGTACTTC. As protein: CASSNLDRDGETQYF.

The V gene is TRBV30, the J gene TRBJ1-4; tentatively, D is TRBD1 (5 bases). CDR1 GTSNPN and CDR2 SVGIG come from the germline V gene (reference sequence). With 2 bases removed from V and 1 base from J, the gap between germline ends came to 8 bases. The CDR3 sequence is 14 residues long. CDR3 nucleotide sequence: TGTGCCTGGAGTCTGGGGGGAACTAATGAAAAACTGTTTTTT. Translation gives CAWSLGGTNEKLFF.

In nucleotides, the CDR3 is TGTGCCAGCAGAGACCAAACTCGCGGAGCTTTCTTT. This sequence encodes CASRDQTRGAFF. The chain combines TRBV6-5 with TRBJ1-1; D is unclear. Trimming took 6 bases from V and 10 from J, leaving 15 bases between them. Germline V lookup: CDR1 MNHEY, CDR2 SVGAGI. The CDR3 length is 12 residues.

The V call is TRBV7-9, the J call TRBJ2-2; TRBD2 agrees at 11 bases. The CDR3 extends over 17 amino acids. The ends lost 1 base at V and 1 base at J; junction bases unmatched: 2. Per germline, CDR1 SEHNR and CDR2 FQNEAQ (reference sequence). CDR3 in DNA: TGTGCCAGCAGCTTAGGGGGGACTAGCGGGAACACCGGGGAGCTGTTTTTT. It is translated as CASSLGGTSGNTGELFF.

This clone was recorded only once. This CDR3 reads CASSVAGGGLDTQYF. The CDR3 DNA follows: TGTGCCAGCAGCGTAGCGGGGGGAGGGCTAGATACGCAGTATTTT. The genes are TRBV9 and TRBJ2-3; the match to TRBD2 covers 7 bases. The CDR3 is 15 amino acids. Trimming took 0 bases from V and 5 from J; bases not matched to a gene: 6. Germline V gene lookup returns CDR1 SGDLS and CDR2 YYNGEE.

This chain uses TRBV9 with TRBJ2-5; perhaps TRBD2 as D (5 bases). This CDR3 has 16 amino acids. V was clipped by 0 bases and J by 2 bases, with 14 bases between them. Germline V lookup: CDR1 SGDLS, CDR2 YYNGEE. CDR3 protein: CASSVAAGSGQETQYF. The DNA of the CDR3 is TGTGCCAGCAGCGTAGCGGCAGGAAGCGGACAAGAGACCCAGTACTTC.

The V and J genes are TRBV28 and TRBJ1-5; TRBD1 agrees at 7 bases. Trimming at V came to 3 bases and at J to 6 bases, leaving 5 bases not matched to a gene. The CDR3 is made up of 14 amino acids. Germline CDR1 and CDR2: MDHEN and SYDVKM. The CDR3 coding sequence is TGTGCCAGCAGTTTTGGAGGGGGCGGTCAGCCCCAGCATTTT. As protein: CASSFGGGGQPQHF. The entire variable domain, with the rest obtained from reference TRBV28 and TRBJ1-5, is as follows: DVKVTQSSRYLVKRTGEKVFLECVQDMDHENMFWYRQDPGLGLRLIYFSYDVKMKEKGDIPEGYSVSREKKERFSLILESASTNQTSMYLCASSFGGGGQPQHFGDGTRLSIL.

The chain links TRBV2 to TRBJ2-1; 13 bases are shared with TRBD2. Trimming at V came to 6 bases and at J to 6 bases, leaving 2 bases not matched to a gene. The CDR3 consists of 14 residues. Per the germline V gene, CDR1 is SNHLY and CDR2 is FYNNEI. The CDR3 region has the DNA TGTGCCAGCAGGGGGACTAGCGGGGTCAATGAGCAGTTCTTC. Its translation is CASRGTSGVNEQFF.

The table lists this clone with a count of one. The V call is TRBV27, the J call TRBJ1-2; 8 nucleotides align to TRBD1. The CDR3 is made up of 18 amino acids. The germline V gene encodes CDR1 MNHEY and CDR2 SMNVEV (reference sequence). V trimming: 0 bases; J trimming: 4 bases; junction bases outside the gene matches: 13. In DNA, the CDR3 is TGTGCCAGCAGTTTATCCTCCAGGGGGCCCGTTTTTGGCTATGGCTACACCTTC. Translation gives CASSLSSRGPVFGYGYTF.

V is TRBV18 and J is TRBJ2-3; 9 bases map to TRBD1. The V gene end was trimmed by 0 bases and the J gene end by 3 bases; junction bases not matched to a gene: 1. Germline lookup yields CDR1 KGHSH and CDR2 LQKENI. The CDR3 totals 15 residues. This chain's CDR3 is CASSPPTGGTDTQYF. CDR3 coding DNA: TGTGCCAGCTCACCACCGACAGGGGGGACAGATACGCAGTATTTT.

The rearrangement links TRBV7-9 to TRBJ1-4; 7 bases are a match to TRBD1. V shed 3 bases and J 5 bases; nucleotides not matched to a gene: 6. The germline CDR1 and CDR2 sequences are SEHNR and FQNEAQ (reference sequence). There are 15 residues in the CDR3. The CDR3 spells CASSLSGQINEKLFF. CDR3 nucleotide sequence: TGTGCCAGCAGCTTGTCGGGACAGATAAATGAAAAACTGTTTTTT.

This clone was counted a single time. The chain has TRBV18 and TRBJ2-7; TRBD1 is a possible D gene (7 bases). The CDR3 length is 14 residues. The V and J ends lost 6 bases and 4 bases respectively, with 16 bases between them. The germline V gene encodes CDR1 KGHSH and CDR2 LQKENI. The CDR3 DNA reads TGTGCCAGCTCTCAGAGGCAGGGGGGATACGAGCAGTACTTC. Translated, it gives CASSQRQGGYEQYF.

This chain links TRBV28 with TRBJ1-2; tentative D call: TRBD1 (6 bases). The germline CDR1 and CDR2 sequences are MDHEN and SYDVKM. The CDR3 is 14 residues long. Trimming removed 7 bases at V and 3 bases at J, with 15 bases between. This CDR3 is CASTATGRDYGYTF. The CDR3 nucleotides are TGTGCCAGCACAGCTACAGGGAGGGACTATGGCTACACCTTC.

This chain uses TRBV28 with TRBJ1-2; TRBD1 matches at 8 bases. The CDR3 has 16 amino acids. V was pared by 6 bases and J by 5 bases, with 14 bases of the junction left unmatched. Germline CDR1 reads MDHEN; CDR2 reads SYDVKM. CDR3 DNA sequence: TGTGCCAGCAGCGTCACATCTGGGACAGGAGTTTATGGCTACACCTTC. Its protein product is CASSVTSGTGVYGYTF.

This sequence joins TRBV5-5 and TRBJ2-1, with 9 nucleotides matching TRBD2. CDR3 size: 14 residues. Trimming took 1 base from V and 6 from J; bases not matched to a gene: 2. From germline, CDR1 is SGHKS and CDR2 YYEKEE (reference sequence). CDR3 in amino acids: CASSLTLAGNEQFF. The CDR3 nucleotides read TGTGCCAGCAGCTTGACACTAGCGGGCAATGAGCAGTTCTTC.

V is TRBV7-2 and J is TRBJ2-1, with D maybe TRBD1 (6 bases). The CDR3 covers 17 residues. CDR1 and CDR2 from the germline V gene are SGHTA and FQGNSA. The ends were cut back, 3 bases at V and 5 bases at J, with 20 bases in the middle. The CDR3 protein is CASSLNFVQGFDNEQFF. In DNA, the CDR3 is TGTGCCAGCAGCTTGAACTTTGTGCAGGGGTTCGACAATGAGCAGTTCTTC. Full variable domain (missing parts from reference TRBV7-2 and TRBJ2-1): GAGVSQSPSNKVTEKGKDVELRCDPISGHTALYWYRQSLGQGLEFLIYFQGNSAPDKSGLPSDRFSAERTGGSVSTLTIQRTQQEDSAVYLCASSLNFVQGFDNEQFFGPGTRLTVL.

V and J are TRBV27 and TRBJ2-1, with D possibly matching TRBD2 (6 bases). CDR3 length: 13 residues. The germline gives CDR1 MNHEY, CDR2 SMNVEV (reference sequence). V lost 4 bases, J lost 12 bases, and 16 bases lay in between. CDR3 nucleotides: TGTGCCAGCAGTTCCTCGGAGGGGAGTCCGCAGTTCTTC. Its protein product is CASSSSEGSPQFF.

This clone was detected only once. The chain carries TRBV7-9 and TRBJ2-7; possible D gene TRBD1, 6 bases. The ends were cut back, 4 bases at V and 1 base at J, with 11 bases in the middle. The CDR3 extends over 14 amino acids. CDR1 is SEHNR and CDR2 is FQNEAQ in the germline V gene (reference sequence). Written as DNA, the CDR3 is TGTGCCAGCAGCTCCGACAGGCTGTCCTACGAGCAGTACGTC. The encoded protein is CASSSDRLSYEQYV.

This chain links TRBV25-1 with TRBJ2-2, with TRBD1 matching 10 bases. The trim removed 7 bases at V and 9 bases at J, leaving 11 bases unmatched. This CDR3 is built from 15 residues. The germline V gene encodes CDR1 MGHDK and CDR2 SYGVNS. The CDR3, as DNA: TGTGCCAGCAAAAAAGGGGGGACAGGGGTTAGGGAGCTGTTTTTT. This codes for CASKKGGTGVRELFF. The complete variable domain, with remaining parts taken from reference TRBV25-1 and TRBJ2-2, reads EADIYQTPRYLVIGTGKKITLECSQTMGHDKMYWYQQDPGMELHLIHYSYGVNSTEKGDLSSESTVSRIRTEHFPLTLESARPSHTSQYLCASKKGGTGVRELFFGEGSRLTVL.

The chain combines TRBV5-6 with TRBJ2-2; unclear D gene. The CDR3 has 13 amino acids. From germline, CDR1 is SGHDT and CDR2 YYEEEE. With 2 bases removed from V and 7 bases from J, the gap between germline ends came to 9 bases. The CDR3 reads CASSFPSDGELFF. The CDR3 nucleotides read TGTGCCAGCAGCTTTCCTTCAGACGGGGAGCTGTTTTTT.

The rearrangement links TRBV28 to TRBJ2-1; 9 bases are a match to TRBD1. The V gene end was trimmed by 8 bases and the J gene end by 3 bases; junction bases not matched to a gene: 11. Germline V gene sequence: CDR1 MDHEN, CDR2 SYDVKM. The CDR3 is made up of 16 amino acids. In DNA form, the CDR3 reads TGTGCCAGCTCCGGGACAGGGCATAATTTCTACAATGAGCAGTTCTTC. Translating gives CASSGTGHNFYNEQFF.

The chain links TRBV15 to TRBJ1-1, with 10 bases matching TRBD1. From germline, CDR1 is LNHNV and CDR2 YYDKDF (reference sequence). The CDR3 covers 16 residues. V lost 5 bases, J lost 1 base, and 7 bases stayed unmatched. The CDR3 DNA follows: TGTGCCACCAGCGGGGGACAGGGGAAACGGAACACTGAAGCTTTCTTT. Its protein is CATSGGQGKRNTEAFF.

This clone was seen a few times. This chain joins TRBV11-3 and TRBJ2-1, with 8 nucleotides matching TRBD1. Germline CDR1 is SGHNT and CDR2 is YENEEA. The trim removed 2 bases at V and 4 bases at J, leaving 7 bases unmatched. The CDR3 length is 16 residues. CDR3 protein: CASSLPQGGGYNEQFF. Here the CDR3 DNA reads TGTGCCAGCAGCTTACCACAGGGGGGTGGGTACAATGAGCAGTTCTTC.

J is TRBJ2-5 and V is TRBV4-2; tentative D call: TRBD1 (5 bases). The CDR3 spans 14 residues. V lost 4 bases and J lost 3, with 12 bases in between. CDR1 is LGHNA and CDR2 is YNFKEQ in the germline V gene. CDR3 bases: TGTGCCAGCAGCCTACAGGTAAAGGAAGAGACCCAGTACTTC. Translating it yields CASSLQVKEETQYF.

The chain uses TRBV2 and TRBJ1-2; 7 bases map to TRBD1. V shed 6 bases, J shed 3 bases, and the junction held 4 bases outside the gene matches. The CDR3 totals 13 residues. Germline V lookup: CDR1 SNHLY, CDR2 FYNNEI. The CDR3 coding sequence is TGTGCCAGCAGCGAAACAGGGGACTATGGCTACACCTTC. Translated, it gives CASSETGDYGYTF.

V is TRBV2 and J is TRBJ2-1; 9 nucleotides line up with TRBD2. The CDR3 totals 18 residues. Trimming at V came to 11 bases and at J to 7 bases, leaving 24 bases not matched to a gene. Looked up from germline, CDR1 is SNHLY and CDR2 is FYNNEI. The CDR3 sequence: CAGFNERGARIGVNEQFF. The CDR3 DNA is TGTGCCGGGTTTAATGAGCGGGGGGCCCGAATCGGGGTGAATGAGCAGTTCTTC.